This T cell receptor beta chain emerged from a study of blood T cell repertoires in COVID-19. Study overall: The United States, Italy and Spain provided the acute and convalescent COVID-19 samples.

In the original processing: Estimation of nucleated cell counts was performed using reference gene primer amplification. The table came from immunoSEQ multiplex PCR; TCRdb's copy has only in-frame clones and leaves some out. V and J calls and clone size are those listed in that table; D and trimming were worked out from the DNA. The data contain about 200,000 clones, roughly four fifths of them seen just once; the ten biggest clones take up approximately 6.9%. The CDR3 consists of 16 residues. Germline-derived CDR1 and CDR2 are SGHDT and YYEEEE. The V gene end was trimmed by 0 bases and the J gene end by 6 bases; junction bases not matched to a gene: 9.

Sequences were obtained from peripheral blood. The sequence came from a human donor with acute or convalescent COVID-19. The donor label of this sample is uncertain. The chain couples TRBV5-6 to TRBJ2-1; 7 nucleotides line up with TRBD1. CDR3 amino acids: CASSLVLGGFFNEQFF. In DNA form, the CDR3 reads TGTGCCAGCAGCTTGGTGCTAGGGGGCTTTTTCAATGAGCAGTTCTTC.